This T cell receptor beta chain comes out of a study of T cells after yellow fever vaccination (dated by TCRdb to between 2017 and 2020). About the investigation overall: The SMART-Seq v4 Ultra Low Input RNA kit was used to prepare libraries from fractions with low cell numbers. Two healthy male donors, one aged 18 to 29 and one aged 30 to 40 years, made up the cohort. Blood was drawn at multiple timepoints before and after primary and secondary immunization, with bulk PBMC replicates and cell subsets isolated. Bulk TCR alpha and beta repertoires were sequenced longitudinally to track T-cell clones before and after primary and booster YFV17D yellow fever vaccination. Overall study results and their limits: FACS-sorted repertoires could contain abundant contaminating clonotypes from the bulk population, so computational filtering was required. Compared with the primary T-cell response, the secondary T-cell response was faster but weaker, reaching its peak on day 5 rather than on day 15. A small share of clonotypes occurred in both CD4 and CD8 compartments, likely arising from convergent recombination. Because the study included only a couple of donors, the extent to which the findings can be generalized is limited. Most clones expanded after primary vaccination were re-detected after the booster (almost 97% of CD4 and more than 70% of CD8), suggesting broad memory maintenance.

The treatment or condition label for this specimen denotes: live attenuated yellow fever vaccine strain. At each blood-draw timepoint, two biological replicates of bulk PBMCs were obtained. A standard Ficoll-Paque protocol was used to isolate PBMCs from peripheral blood. TriZol was used to extract RNA from bulk PBMCs, from CD4 and CD8 fractions, and from dextramer-positive and dextramer-negative fractions. V is trimmed back by 0 bases and J by 8 bases, and the junction contains 8 bases that no gene match accounts for. Spanning cysteine to phenylalanine, the CDR3 consists of 15 amino acids. Only the CDR3 portion is preserved as DNA: 45 bases, with reading frame beginning at the first base. For CDR1 and CDR2, the germline V gene lists SGHRS and YFSETQ. TCR cDNA was synthesized by 5'RACE template switching, which introduced a universal primer site and unique molecular identifiers. Priming of cDNA synthesis was performed from both the TCR alpha and TCR beta constant segments. Two PCR steps were used to amplify libraries, with sample barcodes and sequencing adapters being added in the second step. Sequencing of libraries was done on Illumina HiSeq 2500 (2x100 bp) or NovaSeq (2x150 bp). The paper's processing steps were these. Reads were demultiplexed and collapsed into UMI consensus sequences with MIGEC, and V(D)J alignment was performed with MiXCR. Clonotypes responding to the vaccine were identified with edgeR on replicate PBMC samples, with the criteria of FDR below 0.01 and a log2 fold change above 5 up to day 15. CD4 or CD8 identity was assigned to each bulk clonotype according to whether the clonotype was present at higher abundance in the sequenced CD4 repertoire or the sequenced CD8 repertoire. TCRdb handled the public reads itself, with Q25 trimming in fastp and clone calling in MiXCR, and kept productive beta chains. For every CDR3 protein sequence, its rows merge into one entry that carries the most common genes and DNA. Here the V and J calls rest on TCRdb's processing, not on the authors' analysis. For this sample there are 450,000 to 650,000 distinct CDR3 sequences; around a fifth appear just once. The ten largest clones represent about 16% of the sample.

Remarks on this clonotype: There is no known antigen for this receptor. Qualities for individual bases were not recorded, and no much larger clone is one base off.

The starting material was PBMCs, obtained 21 days after the first yellow fever vaccination. Recombination linked TRBV5-1 to TRBJ1-2; TRBD1 fits 9 bases in the junction. The TCR was taken from a man aged 18 to 29 who received the YFV17D yellow fever vaccine. The CDR3 protein: CASSLGWTGVQGYTF. The nucleotide sequence is given as TGCGCCAGCAGCTTGGGATGGACAGGGGTTCAGGGCTACACCTTC. The full variable domain, completed from the reference TRBV5-1 and TRBJ1-2 proteins outside the CDR3, reads KAGVTQTPRYLIKTRGQQVTLSCSPISGHRSVSWYQQTPGQGLQFLFEYFSETQRNKGNFPGRFSGRQFSNSRSEMNVSTLELGDSALYLCASSLGWTGVQGYTFGSGTRLTVV.